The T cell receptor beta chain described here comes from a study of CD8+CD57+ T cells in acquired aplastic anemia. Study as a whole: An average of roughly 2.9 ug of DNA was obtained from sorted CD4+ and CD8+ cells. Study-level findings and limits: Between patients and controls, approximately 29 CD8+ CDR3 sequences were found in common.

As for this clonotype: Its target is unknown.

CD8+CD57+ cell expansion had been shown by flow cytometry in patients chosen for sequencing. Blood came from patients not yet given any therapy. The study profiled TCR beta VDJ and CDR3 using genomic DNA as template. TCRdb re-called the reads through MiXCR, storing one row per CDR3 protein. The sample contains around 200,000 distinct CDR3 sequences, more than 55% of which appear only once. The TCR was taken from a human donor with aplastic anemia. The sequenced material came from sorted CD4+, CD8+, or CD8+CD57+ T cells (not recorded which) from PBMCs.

CDR3: CASSQGGATYEQYF. CDR3 DNA sequence: TGTGCCAGCAGCCAGGGGGGGGCGACCTACGAGCAGTACTTC. The V and J genes are TRBV7-9 and TRBJ2-7; the D call may be TRBD1 or TRBD2 (7 bases each). CDR3 length equals 14 residues. Germline CDR1 and CDR2: SEHNR and FQNEAQ (reference sequence). V lost 5 bases and J 2 bases, leaving 13 bases between the germline ends.